Included here is one T cell receptor beta chain sequence, with context. The sample belongs to a study of T cell responses to AZD1222 COVID-19 vaccine. The germline V and J ends were trimmed by 5 bases and 7 bases, with 9 bases remaining between them. Germline loops: CDR1 PRHDT, CDR2 FYEKMQ (reference sequence). The CDR3 contains 12 residues. Method: immunoSEQ multiplex PCR; TCRdb's copy keeps in-frame clones and lacks some. Of about 130,000 clones listed, over 80% were seen once; the top ten hold 6.5% to 8%. This sequence originates from an adult who received the AZD1222 COVID-19 vaccine. The V call is TRBV13, the J call TRBJ1-5, with D perhaps TRBD1 (6 bases). The specimen was peripheral blood, collected 28 days after the second AZD1222 dose. The CDR3 region is CASSEGEQPQHF. The CDR3 nucleotides are TGTGCCAGCAGCGAGGGGGAGCAGCCCCAGCATTTT.